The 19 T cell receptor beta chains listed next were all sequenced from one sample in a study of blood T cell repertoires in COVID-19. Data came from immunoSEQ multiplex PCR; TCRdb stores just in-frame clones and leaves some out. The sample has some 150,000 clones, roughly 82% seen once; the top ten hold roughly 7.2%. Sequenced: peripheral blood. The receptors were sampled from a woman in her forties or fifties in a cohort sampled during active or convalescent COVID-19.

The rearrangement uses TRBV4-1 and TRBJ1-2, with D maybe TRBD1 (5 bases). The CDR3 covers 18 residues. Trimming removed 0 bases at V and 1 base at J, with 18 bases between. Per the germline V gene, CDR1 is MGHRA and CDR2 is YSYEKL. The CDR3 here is CASSQDHNRGGYNYGYTF. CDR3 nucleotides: TGCGCCAGCAGCCAAGATCATAACCGGGGGGGGTATAACTATGGCTACACCTTC.

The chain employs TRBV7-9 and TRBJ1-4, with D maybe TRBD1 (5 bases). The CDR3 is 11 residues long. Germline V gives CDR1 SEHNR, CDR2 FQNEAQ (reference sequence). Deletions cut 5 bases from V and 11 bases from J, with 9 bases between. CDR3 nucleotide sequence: TGTGCCAGCAGCCCCGGGGGGAAACTGTTTTTT. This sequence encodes CASSPGGKLFF.

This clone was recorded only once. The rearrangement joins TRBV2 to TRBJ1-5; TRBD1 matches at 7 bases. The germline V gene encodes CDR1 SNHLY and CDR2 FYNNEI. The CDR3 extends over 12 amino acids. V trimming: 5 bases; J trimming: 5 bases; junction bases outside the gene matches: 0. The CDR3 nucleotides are TGTGCCAGCAGTACAGGGGATCAGCCCCAGCATTTT. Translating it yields CASSTGDQPQHF.

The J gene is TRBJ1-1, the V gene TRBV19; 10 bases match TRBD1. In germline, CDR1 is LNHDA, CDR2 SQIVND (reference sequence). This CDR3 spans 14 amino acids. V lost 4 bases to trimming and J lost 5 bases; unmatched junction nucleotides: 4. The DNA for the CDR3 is TGTGCCAGTAGTACCGGACAGGGGGAGACTGAAGCTTTCTTT. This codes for CASSTGQGETEAFF.

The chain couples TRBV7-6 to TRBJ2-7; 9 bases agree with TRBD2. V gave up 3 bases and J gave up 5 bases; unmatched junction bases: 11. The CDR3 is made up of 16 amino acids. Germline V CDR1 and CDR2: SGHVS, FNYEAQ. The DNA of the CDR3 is TGTGCCAGCAGCTTGGGTAGCGGGGGCTCCCTAGACGAGCAGTACTTC. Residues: CASSLGSGGSLDEQYF.

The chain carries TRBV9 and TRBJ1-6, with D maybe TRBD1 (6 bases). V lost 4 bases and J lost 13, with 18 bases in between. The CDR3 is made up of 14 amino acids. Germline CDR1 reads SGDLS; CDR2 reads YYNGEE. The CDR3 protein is CASSSRDTATPLHF. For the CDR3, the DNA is TGTGCCAGCAGCAGTCGGGACACCGCTACCCCCCTCCACTTT.

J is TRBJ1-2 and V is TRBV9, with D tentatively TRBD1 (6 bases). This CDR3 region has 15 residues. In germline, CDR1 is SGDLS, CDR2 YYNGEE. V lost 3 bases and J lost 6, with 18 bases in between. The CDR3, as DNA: TGTGCCAGCAGCGAGCAACAGGGCTTAGTTCATGGCTACACCTTC. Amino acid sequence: CASSEQQGLVHGYTF.

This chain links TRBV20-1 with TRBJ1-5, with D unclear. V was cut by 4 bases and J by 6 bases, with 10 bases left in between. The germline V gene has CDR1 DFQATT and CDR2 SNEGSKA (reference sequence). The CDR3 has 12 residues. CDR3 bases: TGCAGTGCTATTGACGGTAGTCAGCCCCAGCATTTT. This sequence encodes CSAIDGSQPQHF.

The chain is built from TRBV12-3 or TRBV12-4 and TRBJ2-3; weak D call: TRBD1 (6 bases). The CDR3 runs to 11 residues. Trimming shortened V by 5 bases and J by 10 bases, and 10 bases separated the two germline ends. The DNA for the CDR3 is TGTGCCAGCAGTATACAGGGACCGCAGTATTTT. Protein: CASSIQGPQYF.

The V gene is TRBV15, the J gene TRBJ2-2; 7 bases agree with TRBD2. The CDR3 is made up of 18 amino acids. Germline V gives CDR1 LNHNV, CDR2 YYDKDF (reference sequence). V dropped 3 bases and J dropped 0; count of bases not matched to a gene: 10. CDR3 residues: CATSRPIIAGSNTGELFF. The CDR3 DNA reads TGTGCCACCAGCAGGCCCATAATAGCGGGTTCGAACACCGGGGAGCTGTTTTTT. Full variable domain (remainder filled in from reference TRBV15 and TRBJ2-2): DAMVIQNPRYQVTQFGKPVTLSCSQTLNHNVMYWYQQKSSQAPKLLFHYYDKDFNNEADTPDNFQSRRPNTSFCFLDIRSPGLGDTAMYLCATSRPIIAGSNTGELFFGEGSRLTVL.

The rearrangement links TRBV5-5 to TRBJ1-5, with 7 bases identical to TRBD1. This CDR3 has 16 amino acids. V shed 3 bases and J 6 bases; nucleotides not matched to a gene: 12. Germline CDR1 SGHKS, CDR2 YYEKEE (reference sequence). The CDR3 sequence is CASSSDGRTGSQPQHF. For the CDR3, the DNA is TGTGCCAGCAGCTCGGATGGGAGGACAGGCTCTCAGCCCCAGCATTTT.

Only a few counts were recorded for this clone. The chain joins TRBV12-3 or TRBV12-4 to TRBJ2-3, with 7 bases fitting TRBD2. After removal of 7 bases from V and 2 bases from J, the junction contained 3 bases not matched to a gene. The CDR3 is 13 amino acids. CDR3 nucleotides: TGTGCCAGCACACGGGGGGACACAGATACGCAGTATTTT. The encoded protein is CASTRGDTDTQYF.

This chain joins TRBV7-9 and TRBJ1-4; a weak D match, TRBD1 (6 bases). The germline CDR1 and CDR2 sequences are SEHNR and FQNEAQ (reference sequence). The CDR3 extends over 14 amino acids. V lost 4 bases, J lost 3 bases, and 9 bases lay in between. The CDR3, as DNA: TGTGCCAGCAGCTCGACAGGAGCTAATGAAAAACTGTTTTTT. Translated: CASSSTGANEKLFF.

CDR3 nucleotides: TGCGCCAGCAGCCCTGGTGCCACAGTCAATGAAAAACTGTTTTTT. It encodes CASSPGATVNEKLFF. V usage is TRBV5-1 and J usage is TRBJ1-4; D is uncertain. This CDR3 has 15 amino acids. Germline CDR1 SGHRS, CDR2 YFSETQ. V lost 4 bases, J lost 5 bases, and 15 bases lay in between.

The CDR3 loop reads CASSLDLGVATEAFF. For the CDR3, the DNA is TGTGCCAGCAGCCTAGACCTCGGGGTGGCCACTGAAGCTTTCTTT. The chain recombines TRBV11-1 with TRBJ1-1; no clear D gene. V gave up 5 bases and J gave up 4 bases, with 17 bases separating them. The CDR3 sequence is 15 residues long. CDR1 and CDR2 (germline): SGHAT, FQDESV (reference sequence).

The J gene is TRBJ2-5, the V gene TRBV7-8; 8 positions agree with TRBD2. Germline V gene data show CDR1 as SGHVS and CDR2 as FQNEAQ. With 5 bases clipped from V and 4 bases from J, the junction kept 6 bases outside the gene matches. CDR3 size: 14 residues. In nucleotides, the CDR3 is TGTGCCAGCAGCGCGACGGGAGGGGTAGAGACCCAGTACTTC. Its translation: CASSATGGVETQYF. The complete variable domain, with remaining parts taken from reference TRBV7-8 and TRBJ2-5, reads GAGVSQSPRYKVAKRGQDVALRCDPISGHVSLFWYQQALGQGPEFLTYFQNEAQLDKSGLPSDRFFAERPEGSVSTLKIQRTQQEDSAVYLCASSATGGVETQYFGPGTRLLVL.

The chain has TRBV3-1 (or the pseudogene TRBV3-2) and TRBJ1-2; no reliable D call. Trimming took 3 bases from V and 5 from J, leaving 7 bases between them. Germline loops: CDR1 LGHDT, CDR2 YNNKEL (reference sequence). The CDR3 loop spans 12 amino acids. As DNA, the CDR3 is TGTGCCAGCAGCCAGGGCGAGTATGGCTACACCTTC. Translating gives CASSQGEYGYTF.

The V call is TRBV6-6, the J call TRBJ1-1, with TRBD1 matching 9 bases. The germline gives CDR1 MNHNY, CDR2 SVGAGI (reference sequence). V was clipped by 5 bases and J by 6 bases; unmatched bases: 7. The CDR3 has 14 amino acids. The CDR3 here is CASSHGQGRAEAFF. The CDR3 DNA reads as TGTGCCAGCAGTCATGGACAGGGGCGGGCTGAAGCTTTCTTT.

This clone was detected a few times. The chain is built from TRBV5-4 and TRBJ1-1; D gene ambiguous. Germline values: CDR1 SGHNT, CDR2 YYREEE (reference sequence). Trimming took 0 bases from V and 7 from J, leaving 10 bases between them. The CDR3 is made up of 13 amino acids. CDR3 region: CASSLDGVGEAFF. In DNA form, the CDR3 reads TGTGCCAGCAGCTTGGACGGGGTTGGTGAAGCTTTCTTT.